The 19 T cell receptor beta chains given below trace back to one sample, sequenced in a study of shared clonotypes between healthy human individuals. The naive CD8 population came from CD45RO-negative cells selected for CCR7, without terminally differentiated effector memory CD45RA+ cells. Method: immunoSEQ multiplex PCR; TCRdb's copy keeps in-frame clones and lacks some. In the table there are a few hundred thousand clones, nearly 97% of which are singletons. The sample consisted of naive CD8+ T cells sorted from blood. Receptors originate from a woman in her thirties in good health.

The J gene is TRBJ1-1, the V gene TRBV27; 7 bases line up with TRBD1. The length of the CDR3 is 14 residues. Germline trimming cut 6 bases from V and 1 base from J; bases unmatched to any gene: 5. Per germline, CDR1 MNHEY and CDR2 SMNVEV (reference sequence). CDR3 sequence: CASSRDRENTEAFF. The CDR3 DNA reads TGTGCCAGCAGCCGAGACAGGGAGAACACTGAAGCTTTCTTT.

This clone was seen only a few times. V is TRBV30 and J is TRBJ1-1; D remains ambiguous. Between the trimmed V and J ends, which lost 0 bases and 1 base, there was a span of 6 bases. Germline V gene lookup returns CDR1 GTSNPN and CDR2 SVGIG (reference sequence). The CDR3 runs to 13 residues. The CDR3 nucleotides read TGTGCCTGGAGTGTAACCAGGAACACTGAAGCTTTCTTT. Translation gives CAWSVTRNTEAFF.

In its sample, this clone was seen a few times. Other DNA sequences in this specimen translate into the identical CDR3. CDR3 bases: TGTGCCAGCAGCTTAGGGGACAATGAGCAGTTCTTC. Protein: CASSLGDNEQFF. V and J are TRBV7-6 and TRBJ2-1; unclear D gene. CDR3 length equals 12 residues. Trimming cost V 1 base and J 5 bases, with 3 bases left between them. Germline CDR1 reads SGHVS; CDR2 reads FNYEAQ.

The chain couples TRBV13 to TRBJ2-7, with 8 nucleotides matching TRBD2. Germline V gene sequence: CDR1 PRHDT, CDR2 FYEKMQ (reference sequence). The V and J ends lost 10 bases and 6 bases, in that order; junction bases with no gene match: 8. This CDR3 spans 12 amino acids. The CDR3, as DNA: TGTGCCATCCGACTAGCGTTGAGCGAGCAGTACTTC. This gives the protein CAIRLALSEQYF.

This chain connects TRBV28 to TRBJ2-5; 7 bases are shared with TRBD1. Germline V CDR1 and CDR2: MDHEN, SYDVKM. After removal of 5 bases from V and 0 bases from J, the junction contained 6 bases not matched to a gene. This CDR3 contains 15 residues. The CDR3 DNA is TGTGCCAGCAGTATCGCCGGGACAGACCAAGAGACCCAGTACTTC. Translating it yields CASSIAGTDQETQYF.

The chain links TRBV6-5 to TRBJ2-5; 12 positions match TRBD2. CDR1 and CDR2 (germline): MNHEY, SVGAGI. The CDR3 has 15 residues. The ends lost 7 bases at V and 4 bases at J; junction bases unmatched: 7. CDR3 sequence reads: CASTNSTSGRETQYF. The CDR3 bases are TGTGCCAGCACCAACTCGACTAGCGGGAGAGAGACCCAGTACTTC.

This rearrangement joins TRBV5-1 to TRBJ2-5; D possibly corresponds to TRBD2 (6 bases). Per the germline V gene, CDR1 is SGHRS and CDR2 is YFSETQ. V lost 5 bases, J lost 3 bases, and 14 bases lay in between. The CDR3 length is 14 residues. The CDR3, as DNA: TGCGCCAGCAGATCGATATCGGGAGAAGAGACCCAGTACTTC. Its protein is CASRSISGEETQYF.

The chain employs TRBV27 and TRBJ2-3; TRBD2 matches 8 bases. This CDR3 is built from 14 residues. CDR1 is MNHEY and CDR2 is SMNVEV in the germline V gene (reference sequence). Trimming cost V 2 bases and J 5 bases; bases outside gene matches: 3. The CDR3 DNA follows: TGTGCCAGCAGTTTAGGGCTAGCGGGAGATACGCAGTATTTT. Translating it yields CASSLGLAGDTQYF.

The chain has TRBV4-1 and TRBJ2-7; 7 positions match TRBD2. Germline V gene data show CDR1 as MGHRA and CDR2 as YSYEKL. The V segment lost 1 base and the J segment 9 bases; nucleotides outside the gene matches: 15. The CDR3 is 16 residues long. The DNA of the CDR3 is TGCGCCAGCAGCCAAGGGTCGGGGAGGGCCGGTTCTGTGCAGTACTTC. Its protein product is CASSQGSGRAGSVQYF.

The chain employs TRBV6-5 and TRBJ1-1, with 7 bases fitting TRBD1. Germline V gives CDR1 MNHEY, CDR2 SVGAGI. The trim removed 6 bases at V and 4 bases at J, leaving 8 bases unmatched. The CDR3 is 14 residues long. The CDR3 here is CASSQTGRSTEAFF. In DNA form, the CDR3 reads TGTGCCAGCAGCCAGACAGGGAGGAGCACTGAAGCTTTCTTT.

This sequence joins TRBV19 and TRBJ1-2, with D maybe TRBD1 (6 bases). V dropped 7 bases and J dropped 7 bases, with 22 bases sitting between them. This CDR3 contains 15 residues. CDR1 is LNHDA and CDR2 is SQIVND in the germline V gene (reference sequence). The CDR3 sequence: CASNPGPGTFVGYTF. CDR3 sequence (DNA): TGTGCCAGTAATCCGGGACCAGGGACATTTGTTGGCTACACCTTC.

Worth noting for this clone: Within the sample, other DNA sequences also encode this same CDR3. The CDR3 sequence is CASSPRTGSYEQYF. CDR3 coding DNA: TGTGCCAGCAGCCCCCGGACAGGTTCCTACGAGCAGTACTTC. The J gene is TRBJ2-7, the V gene TRBV27, with 7 bases identical to TRBD1. V gave up 6 bases and J gave up 1 base; unmatched junction bases: 6. This CDR3 region has 14 residues. CDR1 MNHEY and CDR2 SMNVEV come from the germline V gene (reference sequence).

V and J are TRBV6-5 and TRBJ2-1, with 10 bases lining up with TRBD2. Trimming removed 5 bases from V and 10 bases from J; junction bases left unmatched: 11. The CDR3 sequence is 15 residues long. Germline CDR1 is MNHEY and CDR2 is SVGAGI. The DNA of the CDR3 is TGTGCCAGCAGTGTCTACCCGGGACTAGCGACAGAGCAGTTCTTC. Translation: CASSVYPGLATEQFF.

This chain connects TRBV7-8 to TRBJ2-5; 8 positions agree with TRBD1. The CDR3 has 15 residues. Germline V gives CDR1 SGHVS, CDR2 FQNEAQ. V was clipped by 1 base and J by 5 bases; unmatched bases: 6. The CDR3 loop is CASSLVNRGSETQYF. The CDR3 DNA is TGTGCCAGCAGCTTAGTTAACAGGGGGAGTGAGACCCAGTACTTC.

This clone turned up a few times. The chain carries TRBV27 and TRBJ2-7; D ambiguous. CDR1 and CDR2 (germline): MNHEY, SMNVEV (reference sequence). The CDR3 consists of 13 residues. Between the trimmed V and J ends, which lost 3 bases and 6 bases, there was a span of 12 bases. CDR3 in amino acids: CASSLSQAGEQYF. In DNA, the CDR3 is TGTGCCAGCAGTTTGTCTCAGGCAGGCGAGCAGTACTTC.

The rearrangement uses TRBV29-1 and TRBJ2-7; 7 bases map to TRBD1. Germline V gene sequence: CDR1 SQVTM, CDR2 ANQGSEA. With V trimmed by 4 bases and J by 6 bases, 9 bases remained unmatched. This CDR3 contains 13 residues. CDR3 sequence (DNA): TGCAGCGTTGTAACAGGGGCTCCTCTCGAGCAGTACTTC. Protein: CSVVTGAPLEQYF.

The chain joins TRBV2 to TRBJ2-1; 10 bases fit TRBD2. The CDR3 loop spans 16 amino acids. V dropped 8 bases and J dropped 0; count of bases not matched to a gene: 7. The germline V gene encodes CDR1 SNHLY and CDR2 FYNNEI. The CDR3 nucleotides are TGTGCCAGCTCGAGCGGGAGGGCTAGCTCCTACAATGAGCAGTTCTTC. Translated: CASSSGRASSYNEQFF.

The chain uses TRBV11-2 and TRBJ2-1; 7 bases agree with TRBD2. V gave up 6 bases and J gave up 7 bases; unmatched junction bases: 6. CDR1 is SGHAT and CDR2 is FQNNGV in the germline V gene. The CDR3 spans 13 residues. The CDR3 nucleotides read TGTGCCAGCAGACCTTCTAGCGGTAATGAGCAGTTCTTC. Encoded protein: CASRPSSGNEQFF. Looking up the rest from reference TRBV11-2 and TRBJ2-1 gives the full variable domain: EAGVAQSPRYKIIEKRQSVAFWCNPISGHATLYWYQQILGQGPKLLIQFQNNGVVDDSQLPKDRFSAERLKGVDSTLKIQPAKLEDSAVYLCASRPSSGNEQFFGPGTRLTVL.

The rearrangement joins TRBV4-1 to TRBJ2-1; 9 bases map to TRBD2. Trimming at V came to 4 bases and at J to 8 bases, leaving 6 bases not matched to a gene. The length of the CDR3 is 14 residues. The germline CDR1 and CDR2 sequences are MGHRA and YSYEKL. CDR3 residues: CASSPPGLAHEQFF. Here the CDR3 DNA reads TGCGCCAGCAGCCCTCCGGGACTAGCACATGAGCAGTTCTTC.